A selection of T cell receptor beta chains follows, all from one sample in a study of T cell clonotyping in hematopoietic cell transplantation. Assay used: immunoSEQ multiplex PCR; TCRdb lists only in-frame clones, some missing. The sample includes about 5,100 clones, about 29% of them seen just once. This specimen was peripheral blood mononuclear cells, taken before stem cell transplant. All receptors come from a man in his fifties or sixties with myelofibrosis. Some clones in this sample may be carry-over from other donors' samples. CDR3s include the opening cysteine and the closing phenylalanine or tryptophan. Each record gives: V gene, clone size, CDR3 length, D gene, J gene, CDR3 DNA, CDR3 protein. A D gene is named only where the DNA matches it firmly. A row's size may be missing; if present it is once, few, many or a size class.

v_call: TRBV6-5
clone_size: NA
cdr3_length: 15
d_call: NA
j_call: TRBJ2-7
cdr3_nt: TGTGCCAGCAGTTACGGGTTGAGTCCCGCCCGCGAGCAGTACTTC
cdr3_aa: CASSYGLSPAREQYF

v_call: TRBV28
clone_size: few
cdr3_length: 10
d_call: NA
j_call: TRBJ2-7
cdr3_nt: TGTGCCAGCAGCCTCTACGAGCAGTACTTC
cdr3_aa: CASSLYEQYF

v_call: TRBV19
clone_size: NA
cdr3_length: 14
d_call: NA
j_call: TRBJ1-5
cdr3_nt: TGTGCCAGTAGTATATCGGCAGGGGATCAGCCCCAGCATTTT
cdr3_aa: CASSISAGDQPQHF

v_call: TRBV7-2
clone_size: NA
cdr3_length: 16
d_call: NA
j_call: TRBJ1-1
cdr3_nt: TGTGCCAGCAGCGAACGACCCCTCGGGGGGCAGACTGAAGCTTCCTTT
cdr3_aa: CASSERPLGGQTEASF

v_call: TRBV25-1
clone_size: NA
cdr3_length: 17
d_call: TRBD2
j_call: TRBJ2-3
cdr3_nt: TGTGCCAGCAGTGAGAGGGGAGGGGAACTCTTCACAGATACGCAGTATTTT
cdr3_aa: CASSERGGELFTDTQYF

v_call: TRBV5-6
clone_size: NA
cdr3_length: 13
d_call: NA
j_call: TRBJ2-3
cdr3_nt: TGTGCCAGCACCCTCCTCAGCACAGATACGCAGTATTTT
cdr3_aa: CASTLLSTDTQYF

v_call: TRBV5-6
clone_size: NA
cdr3_length: 16
d_call: TRBD1
j_call: TRBJ1-2
cdr3_nt: TGTGCCAGCTCCCCGGGACAGGGAATGACTATCTATGGCTACACCTTC
cdr3_aa: CASSPGQGMTIYGYTF

v_call: TRBV25-1
clone_size: NA
cdr3_length: 13
d_call: NA
j_call: TRBJ1-5
cdr3_nt: TGTGCCAGCAGTGACACTAGCAATCAGCCCCAGCATTTT
cdr3_aa: CASSDTSNQPQHF

v_call: TRBV5-6
clone_size: few
cdr3_length: 15
d_call: NA
j_call: TRBJ2-7
cdr3_nt: TGTGCCAGCAGCTCGGGGGCCCTAGCGCCCTACGAGCAGTACTTC
cdr3_aa: CASSSGALAPYEQYF

v_call: TRBV6-1
clone_size: NA
cdr3_length: 12
d_call: NA
j_call: TRBJ1-2
cdr3_nt: TGTGCCAGCGGAGACGGGGCGTATGGCTACACCTTC
cdr3_aa: CASGDGAYGYTF

v_call: TRBV30
clone_size: NA
cdr3_length: 13
d_call: NA
j_call: TRBJ2-7
cdr3_nt: TGTGCGCACATGGTCACTCCCCCCTACGAGCAGTACTTC
cdr3_aa: CAHMVTPPYEQYF

v_call: TRBV6-5
clone_size: once
cdr3_length: 16
d_call: TRBD1
j_call: TRBJ1-2
cdr3_nt: TGTGCCAGCAGTAACTTCTTACAGGGGGCGGGCTATGGCTACACCTTC
cdr3_aa: CASSNFLQGAGYGYTF

v_call: TRBV5-6
clone_size: NA
cdr3_length: 14
d_call: TRBD1
j_call: TRBJ1-5
cdr3_nt: TGTGCCAGCAGCTTGATTACAGGGGATCAGCCCCAGCATTTT
cdr3_aa: CASSLITGDQPQHF

v_call: TRBV30
clone_size: NA
cdr3_length: 16
d_call: NA
j_call: TRBJ2-3
cdr3_nt: TGTGCCTGGAGCGCGGGGGCCGGATACATCACAGATACGCAGTATTTT
cdr3_aa: CAWSAGAGYITDTQYF

v_call: TRBV5-6
clone_size: NA
cdr3_length: 13
d_call: NA
j_call: TRBJ1-2
cdr3_nt: TGTGCCAGCAGTTCCCAGTTGGAGTATGGCTACACCTTC
cdr3_aa: CASSSQLEYGYTF

v_call: TRBV30
clone_size: NA
cdr3_length: 15
d_call: NA
j_call: TRBJ1-5
cdr3_nt: TGTGCCTGGAGTGTACGGTTGGGGACAACACAGCCCCAGCATTTT
cdr3_aa: CAWSVRLGTTQPQHF

v_call: TRBV29-1
clone_size: few
cdr3_length: 11
d_call: NA
j_call: TRBJ1-1
cdr3_nt: TGCAGCGGTAGCAGGTCCACTGAAGCTTTCTTT
cdr3_aa: CSGSRSTEAFF

v_call: TRBV30
clone_size: NA
cdr3_length: 12
d_call: NA
j_call: TRBJ1-5
cdr3_nt: TGTGCCTGGAGTAGGCTGGATCAGCCCCAGCATTTT
cdr3_aa: CAWSRLDQPQHF

v_call: TRBV30
clone_size: once
cdr3_length: 12
d_call: NA
j_call: TRBJ1-2
cdr3_nt: TGTGCCTGGAGTGTAGCGACACCGGGCTACACCTTC
cdr3_aa: CAWSVATPGYTF

v_call: TRBV2
clone_size: NA
cdr3_length: 14
d_call: TRBD1
j_call: TRBJ1-2
cdr3_nt: TGTGCCAGCACTTACCATGGACAGGGCCCTGGCTACACCTTC
cdr3_aa: CASTYHGQGPGYTF

v_call: TRBV11-2
clone_size: NA
cdr3_length: 12
d_call: NA
j_call: TRBJ1-1
cdr3_nt: TGTGCCAGCAGCTTGATGGACACTGAAGCTTTCTTT
cdr3_aa: CASSLMDTEAFF

v_call: TRBV2
clone_size: few
cdr3_length: 14
d_call: TRBD2
j_call: TRBJ2-7
cdr3_nt: TGTGCCAGCAGTGTAGCGGGGGGCTCCTACGAGCAGTACTTC
cdr3_aa: CASSVAGGSYEQYF

v_call: TRBV25-1
clone_size: few
cdr3_length: 14
d_call: NA
j_call: TRBJ1-2
cdr3_nt: TGTGCCAGCAGTGCATCTGGGGGCTACTATGGCTACACCTTC
cdr3_aa: CASSASGGYYGYTF

v_call: TRBV6-1
clone_size: NA
cdr3_length: 14
d_call: TRBD1
j_call: TRBJ1-2
cdr3_nt: TGTGCCACACGATCGGAGACAGGGGCCTATGGCTACACCTTC
cdr3_aa: CATRSETGAYGYTF